A single sample gave rise to the 25 T cell receptor beta chains below, sequenced in a study of T cells after yellow fever vaccination. TCRdb recomputed calls from the 5' RACE reads with MiXCR, one row per CDR3 protein. Here the sample spans just over 300,000 distinct CDR3 sequences, roughly 4% being singletons. The specimen comprised PBMCs, sampled on the day of the yellow fever booster vaccination. Source of these receptors: a man aged 18 to 30 who received the YFV17D yellow fever vaccine.

This clonotype was observed at least ten times. This chain uses TRBV20-1 with TRBJ1-1; D is perhaps TRBD1 (6 bases). From germline, CDR1 is DFQATT and CDR2 SNEGSKA (reference sequence). The V gene lost 6 bases and the J gene lost 3 bases, with 17 bases spanning the gap. The CDR3 has 14 residues. The CDR3 sequence is CSARLTGSDTEAFF. CDR3 coding DNA: TGCAGTGCCCGGCTAACAGGGTCTGACACTGAAGCTTTCTTT.

V and J are TRBV5-4 and TRBJ2-3; either TRBD1 or TRBD2 may supply D (5 bases each). Trimming took 0 bases from V and 9 from J, leaving 17 bases between them. This CDR3 spans 15 amino acids. Germline V gene lookup returns CDR1 SGHNT and CDR2 YYREEE (reference sequence). The CDR3 spells CASSLVLSQGETQYF. DNA for the CDR3: TGTGCCAGCAGCTTGGTCCTCTCCCAGGGAGAGACGCAGTATTTT.

The CDR3: CASSSAPGQYTEAFF. The CDR3 DNA follows: TGCGCCAGCAGCTCAGCACCGGGACAATACACTGAAGCTTTCTTT. The chain employs TRBV5-1 and TRBJ1-1; D possibly corresponds to TRBD1 (6 bases). CDR3 length equals 15 residues. CDR1 is SGHRS, CDR2 YFSETQ, per germline. Trimming removed 3 bases at V and 3 bases at J, with 15 bases between. The full variable domain, completed using reference TRBV5-1 and TRBJ1-1, is KAGVTQTPRYLIKTRGQQVTLSCSPISGHRSVSWYQQTPGQGLQFLFEYFSETQRNKGNFPGRFSGRQFSNSRSEMNVSTLELGDSALYLCASSSAPGQYTEAFFGQGTRLTVV.

This clonotype was counted between two and nine times. This chain links TRBV9 with TRBJ1-3; perhaps TRBD1 as D (5 bases). Trimming removed 4 bases at V and 2 bases at J, with 19 bases between. CDR3 length equals 17 residues. The germline CDR1 and CDR2 sequences are SGDLS and YYNGEE. CDR3 nucleotides: TGTGCCAGCAGCCCCGGGACGGCTCAGCCGGCTGGAAACACCATATATTTT. As protein: CASSPGTAQPAGNTIYF.

This clonotype appeared a few times. The genes are TRBV12-3 or TRBV12-4 and TRBJ2-2; TRBD1 matches 12 bases. The CDR3 is 15 amino acids. V lost 5 bases, J lost 5 bases, and 3 bases stayed unmatched. The CDR3 coding sequence is TGTGCCAGCAGTGGGACAGGGGGCTATACCGGGGAGCTGTTTTTT. Protein product: CASSGTGGYTGELFF.

This rearrangement joins TRBV7-2 to TRBJ1-1; D gene unclear. The CDR3 is made up of 14 amino acids. Trimming stripped 1 base from V and 4 bases from J, with 10 bases between. The V gene's germline CDR1 is SGHTA and CDR2 FQGNSA. The CDR3 bases are TGTGCCAGCAGCTTAGATCAGCATAGCACTGAAGCTTTCTTT. It codes for CASSLDQHSTEAFF.

This clonotype was counted many times. V gene TRBV20-1 combines with J gene TRBJ1-3, with unresolved D. The germline gives CDR1 DFQATT, CDR2 SNEGSKA (reference sequence). The CDR3 length is 15 residues. Trimming took off 6 bases at V and 4 bases at J, with 19 bases between the two ends. The CDR3 DNA sequence: TGCAGTGCCCTTCCTCCAGGCTCGCGAGGAAACACCATATATTTT. Protein sequence: CSALPPGSRGNTIYF.

This clonotype showed up just a few times. The chain links TRBV12-3 or TRBV12-4 to TRBJ2-6; 10 positions match TRBD1. Trimming at V came to 6 bases and at J to 1 base, leaving 12 bases not matched to a gene. This CDR3 has 19 amino acids. CDR3 residues: CASSFPPGQGFSGANVLTF. The CDR3 DNA reads TGTGCCAGCAGCTTCCCACCGGGACAGGGGTTTTCTGGGGCCAACGTCCTGACTTTC.

This clonotype has ten or more counts. This chain joins TRBV5-1 and TRBJ1-1; the D is unclear. V shed 4 bases and J shed 3 bases, with 4 bases lying between them. Germline V gene sequence: CDR1 SGHRS, CDR2 YFSETQ. The CDR3 has 11 residues. CDR3 loop: CASSGDTEAFF. CDR3 nucleotides: TGCGCCAGCAGCGGGGACACTGAAGCTTTCTTT.

The table lists this clonotype with many counts. This chain uses TRBV12-3 or TRBV12-4 with TRBJ2-7; D might be TRBD1 or TRBD2, each matching 5 bases. With 3 bases removed from V and 3 bases from J, the gap between germline ends came to 9 bases. The CDR3 extends over 13 amino acids. The CDR3 region has the DNA TGTGCCAGCAGTTTGGGGGTCCGCTACGAGCAGTACGTC. This codes for CASSLGVRYEQYV.

This clonotype turned up a few times. This chain joins TRBV7-9 and TRBJ1-2; 7 nucleotides match TRBD1. Germline lookup yields CDR1 SEHNR and CDR2 FQNEAQ (reference sequence). The CDR3 is 14 amino acids. J lost 4 bases, V lost 8 bases, and 10 bases had no gene match. The DNA of the CDR3 is TGTGCCAGCGGGGCAGGGGGTGAGCTCTATGGCTACACCTTC. Protein product: CASGAGGELYGYTF.

The V and J genes are TRBV6-5 and TRBJ1-6, with D unresolved. The germline CDR1 and CDR2 sequences are MNHEY and SVGAGI. The V gene lost 2 bases and the J gene lost 8 bases, with 13 bases spanning the gap. This CDR3 is 15 amino acids long. CDR3 DNA sequence: TGTGCCAGCAGTTACGATTCAGGCCCCGATTCACCCCTCCACTTT. Encoded protein: CASSYDSGPDSPLHF.

This clonotype was recorded many times. This chain links TRBV5-5 with TRBJ2-7, with unresolved D. CDR1 and CDR2 (germline): SGHKS, YYEKEE (reference sequence). The CDR3 spans 15 residues. V was shortened by 0 bases and J by 3 bases, with 13 bases between the two germline ends. CDR3 amino acids: CASSLGVTSNYEQYF. The CDR3 nucleotides are TGTGCCAGCAGCTTGGGTGTGACATCCAACTACGAGCAGTACTTC.

This clonotype was seen many times. The chain couples TRBV7-9 to TRBJ1-4, with 9 bases fitting TRBD1. J was trimmed by 5 bases and V by 5 bases; bases with no gene match: 6. Germline V CDR1 and CDR2: SEHNR, FQNEAQ (reference sequence). The CDR3 is 15 amino acids. For the CDR3, the DNA is TGTGCCAGCAGCATTACAACAGGGGGCAATGAAAAACTGTTTTTT. It codes for CASSITTGGNEKLFF.

The V and J genes are TRBV6-6 and TRBJ2-3; possible D gene TRBD1, 5 bases. The CDR3 length is 16 residues. V lost 4 bases and J lost 2, with 16 bases in between. Germline V gives CDR1 MNHNY, CDR2 SVGAGI (reference sequence). CDR3 loop: CASSLGVWVPTDTQYF. In DNA, the CDR3 is TGTGCCAGCAGTTTAGGGGTTTGGGTCCCCACAGATACGCAGTATTTT.

In its sample, this clonotype was seen a few times. V and J are TRBV12-3 or TRBV12-4 and TRBJ2-2, with D unresolved. Trimming stripped 6 bases from V and 4 bases from J, with 12 bases between. This CDR3 has 14 residues. The DNA for the CDR3 is TGTGCCAGCAGCGCATTAGGGTTCACCGGGGAGCTGTTTTTT. This encodes CASSALGFTGELFF.

The CDR3 DNA sequence: TGTGCCAGTAGTATGGGAGGGGTAGTCTACGAGCAGTACTTC. Its protein product is CASSMGGVVYEQYF. The chain has TRBV19 and TRBJ2-7; 7 bases fit TRBD2. Germline CDR1 LNHDA, CDR2 SQIVND (reference sequence). Trimming cost V 3 bases and J 3 bases; bases outside gene matches: 5. CDR3 length equals 14 residues.

J is TRBJ1-5 and V is TRBV4-3; D unclear. Germline assignment: CDR1 LGHNA and CDR2 YSLEER. V lost 0 bases, J lost 7 bases, and 13 bases lay in between. The CDR3 totals 15 residues. The CDR3 DNA sequence: TGCGCCAGCAGCCAAGAAAGGTTAGGAGGGCAGCCCCAGCATTTT. Translating it yields CASSQERLGGQPQHF.

In this sample, this clonotype turned up a few times. This sequence joins TRBV4-3 and TRBJ2-3, with a possible D match to TRBD2 (6 bases). V was trimmed by 2 bases and J by 2 bases, leaving 14 bases between them. Germline V gene data show CDR1 as LGHNA and CDR2 as YSLEER. The CDR3 covers 16 residues. The CDR3 coding sequence is TGCGCCAGCAGCCAACGAATTGGGACTGTCACAGATACGCAGTATTTT. Protein sequence: CASSQRIGTVTDTQYF.

This clonotype was detected ten times or more. This chain uses TRBV5-1 with TRBJ2-7; D may match TRBD1 or TRBD2 (5 bases each). Germline CDR1 and CDR2: SGHRS and YFSETQ. V was pared by 2 bases and J by 7 bases, with 16 bases between. The CDR3 loop spans 14 amino acids. The CDR3 coding sequence is TGCGCCAGCAGCTTTACAGGATCCTCGGGGGAGCAGTACGTC. Amino acids: CASSFTGSSGEQYV.

This clonotype came up a few times. V is TRBV9 and J is TRBJ1-3; D uncertain. The CDR3 totals 15 residues. V lost 0 bases and J 5 bases, leaving 12 bases between the germline ends. CDR1 is SGDLS, CDR2 YYNGEE, per germline. The CDR3 bases are TGTGCCAGCAGCGTAGACAGCGGAGGAAGAAACACCATATATTTT. Translated, it gives CASSVDSGGRNTIYF.

Regarding this clonotype: A much more abundant neighbour one base away suggests this may be a read error. The chain uses TRBV4-1 and TRBJ1-6, with D possibly matching TRBD1 (6 bases). The germline CDR1 and CDR2 sequences are MGHRA and YSYEKL. The CDR3 spans 15 residues. V was shortened by 3 bases and J by 7 bases, with 13 bases between the two germline ends. The CDR3 loop is CASSQLGTLNSPLHF. The DNA for the CDR3 is TGCGCCAGCAGCCAGCTTGGGACACTAAATTCACCCCTCCACTTT.

This sequence joins TRBV29-1 and TRBJ1-5; 10 bases are a match to TRBD1. The CDR3 length is 14 residues. V trimming: 6 bases; J trimming: 8 bases; junction bases outside the gene matches: 10. Germline V gives CDR1 SQVTM, CDR2 ANQGSEA. The CDR3 region is CSVMTGGSGEPQHF. The CDR3 nucleotides are TGCAGCGTGATGACAGGGGGCTCGGGGGAGCCCCAGCATTTT.

This clonotype was found a few times. V and J are TRBV10-2 and TRBJ2-3; TRBD1 is a possible D gene (6 bases). Trimming stripped 6 bases from V and 6 bases from J, with 13 bases between. Per germline, CDR1 WSHSY and CDR2 SAAADI. This CDR3 has 13 residues. CDR3 loop: CASSHRARDTQYF. The CDR3 region has the DNA TGCGCCAGCAGCCACAGGGCTCGGGATACGCAGTATTTT.

This clonotype came up a few times. The CDR3 sequence: CASSLSGTGIDGYTF. For the CDR3, the DNA is TGTGCCAGCAGTTTATCCGGGACAGGGATTGATGGCTACACCTTC. The rearrangement uses TRBV27 and TRBJ1-2; 9 bases line up with TRBD1. There are 15 residues in the CDR3. Germline CDR1 MNHEY, CDR2 SMNVEV (reference sequence). Trimming removed 0 bases from V and 6 bases from J; junction bases left unmatched: 5.